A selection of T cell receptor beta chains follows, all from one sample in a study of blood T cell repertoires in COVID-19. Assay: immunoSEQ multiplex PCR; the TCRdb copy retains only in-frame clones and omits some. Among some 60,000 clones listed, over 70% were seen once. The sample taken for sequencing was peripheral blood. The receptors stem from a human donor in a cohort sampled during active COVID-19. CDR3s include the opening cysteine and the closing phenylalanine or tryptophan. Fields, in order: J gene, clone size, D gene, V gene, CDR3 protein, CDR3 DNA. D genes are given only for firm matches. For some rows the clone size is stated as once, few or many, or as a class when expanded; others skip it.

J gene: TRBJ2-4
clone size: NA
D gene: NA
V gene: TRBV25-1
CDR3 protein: CASSPTGAKNIQYF
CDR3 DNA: TGTGCCAGCAGTCCCACGGGAGCCAAAAACATTCAGTACTTC

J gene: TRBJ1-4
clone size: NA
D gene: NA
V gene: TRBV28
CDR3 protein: CASTRTRNEKLFF
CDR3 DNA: TGTGCCAGCACCAGGACTAGAAATGAAAAACTGTTTTTT

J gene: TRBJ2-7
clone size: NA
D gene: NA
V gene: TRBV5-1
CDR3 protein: CASSPGHPSTYEQYF
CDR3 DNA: TGCGCCAGCAGCCCGGGACATCCATCAACCTACGAGCAGTACTTC

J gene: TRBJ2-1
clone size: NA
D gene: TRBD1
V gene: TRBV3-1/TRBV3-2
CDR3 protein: CASSPGQGEQFF
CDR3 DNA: TGTGCCAGCAGCCCTGGACAGGGAGAGCAGTTCTTC

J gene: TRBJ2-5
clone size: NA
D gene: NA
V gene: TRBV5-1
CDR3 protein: CASSLVTSSGETQYF
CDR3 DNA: TGCGCCAGCAGCTTGGTAACATCAAGTGGAGAGACCCAGTACTTC

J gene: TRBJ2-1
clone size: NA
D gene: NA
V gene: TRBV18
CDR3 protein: CASSPGTAGEQFF
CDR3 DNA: TGTGCCAGCTCACCCGGGACTGCTGGTGAGCAGTTCTTC

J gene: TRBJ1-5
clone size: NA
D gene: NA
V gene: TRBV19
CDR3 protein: CASSIGFSTHQPQHF
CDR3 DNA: TGTGCCAGTAGTATAGGATTCTCGACACATCAGCCCCAGCATTTT

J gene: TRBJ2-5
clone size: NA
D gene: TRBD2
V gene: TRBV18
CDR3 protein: CASSFGLAGDVTQYF
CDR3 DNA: TGTGCCAGCTCATTCGGACTAGCGGGAGATGTGACCCAGTACTTC

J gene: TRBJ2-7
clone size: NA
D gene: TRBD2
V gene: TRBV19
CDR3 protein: CASSSLAGVSFAEQYF
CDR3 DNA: TGTGCCAGTAGTTCGCTAGCGGGAGTGTCTTTCGCCGAGCAGTACTTC

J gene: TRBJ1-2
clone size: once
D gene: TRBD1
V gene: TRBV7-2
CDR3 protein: CASSPLRTGCTF
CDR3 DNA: TGTGCCAGCAGCCCCCTCCGGACAGGGTGCACCTTC

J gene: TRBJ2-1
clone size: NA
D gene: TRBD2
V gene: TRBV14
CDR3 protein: CASSQVAGNEQFF
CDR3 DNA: TGTGCCAGCAGCCAGGTAGCGGGGAATGAGCAGTTCTTC

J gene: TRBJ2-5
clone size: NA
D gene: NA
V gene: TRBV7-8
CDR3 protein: CASSLRSGSQETQYF
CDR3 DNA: TGTGCCAGCAGCTTAAGGAGTGGCAGCCAAGAGACCCAGTACTTC

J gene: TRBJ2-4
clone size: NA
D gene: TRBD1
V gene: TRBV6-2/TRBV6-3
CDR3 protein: CASSPRGRGQGSGFGNIQYF
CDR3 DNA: TGTGCCAGCAGTCCCCGAGGCCGGGGACAGGGGTCGGGATTTGGGAACATTCAGTACTTC